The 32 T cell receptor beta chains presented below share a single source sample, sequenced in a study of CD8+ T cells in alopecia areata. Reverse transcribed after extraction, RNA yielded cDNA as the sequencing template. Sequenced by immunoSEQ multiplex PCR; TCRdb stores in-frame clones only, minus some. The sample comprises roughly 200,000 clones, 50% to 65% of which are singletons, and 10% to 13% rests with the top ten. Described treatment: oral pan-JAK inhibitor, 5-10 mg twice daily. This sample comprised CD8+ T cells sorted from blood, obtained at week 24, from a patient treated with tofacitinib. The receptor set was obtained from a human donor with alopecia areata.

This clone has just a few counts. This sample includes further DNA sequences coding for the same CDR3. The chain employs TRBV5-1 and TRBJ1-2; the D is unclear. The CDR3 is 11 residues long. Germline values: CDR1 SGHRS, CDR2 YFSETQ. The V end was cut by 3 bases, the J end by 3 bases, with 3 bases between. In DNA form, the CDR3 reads TGCGCCAGCAGCTCGGACTATGGCTACACCTTC. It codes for CASSSDYGYTF. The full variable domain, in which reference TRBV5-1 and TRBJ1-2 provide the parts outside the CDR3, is KAGVTQTPRYLIKTRGQQVTLSCSPISGHRSVSWYQQTPGQGLQFLFEYFSETQRNKGNFPGRFSGRQFSNSRSEMNVSTLELGDSALYLCASSSDYGYTFGSGTRLTVV.

CDR3 sequence: CASSSHRDSLSVEQFF. The CDR3 coding sequence is TGTGCCAGCAGCAGCCACCGGGACTCGCTTAGCGTTGAGCAGTTCTTC. The rearrangement links TRBV7-8 to TRBJ2-1; D might be TRBD2 (6 bases). The CDR3 runs 16 residues. Trimming cost V 5 bases and J 9 bases, with 23 bases left between them. Germline CDR1 and CDR2: SGHVS and FQNEAQ.

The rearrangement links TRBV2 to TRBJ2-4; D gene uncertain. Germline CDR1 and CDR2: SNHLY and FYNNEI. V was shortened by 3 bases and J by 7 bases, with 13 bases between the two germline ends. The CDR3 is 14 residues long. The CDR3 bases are TGTGCCAGCAGTGATCCTACCAGTTCGAACATTCAGTACTTC. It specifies CASSDPTSSNIQYF.

The CDR3 loop is CASSLRHEQFF. CDR3 nucleotides: TGTGCCAGCAGTTTGAGGCATGAGCAGTTCTTC. This sequence joins TRBV6-5 and TRBJ2-1; D is unresolved. The V gene lost 4 bases and the J gene lost 8 bases, with 6 bases spanning the gap. Looked up from germline, CDR1 is MNHEY and CDR2 is SVGAGI. This CDR3 is built from 11 residues.

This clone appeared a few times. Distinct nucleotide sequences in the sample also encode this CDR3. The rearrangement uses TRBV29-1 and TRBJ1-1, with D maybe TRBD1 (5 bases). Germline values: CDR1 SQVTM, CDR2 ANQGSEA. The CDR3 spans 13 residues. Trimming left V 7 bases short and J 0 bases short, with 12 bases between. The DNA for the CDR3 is TGCAGCGCAGACGGACATTTGAACACTGAAGCTTTCTTT. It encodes CSADGHLNTEAFF.

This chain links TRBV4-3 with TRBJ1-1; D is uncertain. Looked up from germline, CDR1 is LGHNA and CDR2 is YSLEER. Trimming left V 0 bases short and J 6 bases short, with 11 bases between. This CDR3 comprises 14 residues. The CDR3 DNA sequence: TGCGCCAGCAGCCAAGAGACGGTGACGGCTGAAGCTTTCTTT. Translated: CASSQETVTAEAFF.

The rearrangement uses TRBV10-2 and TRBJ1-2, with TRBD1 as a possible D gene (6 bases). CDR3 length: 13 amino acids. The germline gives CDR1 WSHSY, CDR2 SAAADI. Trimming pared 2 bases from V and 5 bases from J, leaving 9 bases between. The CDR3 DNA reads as TGCGCCAGCAGTGAGGGACAGCAATATGGCTACACCTTC. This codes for CASSEGQQYGYTF.

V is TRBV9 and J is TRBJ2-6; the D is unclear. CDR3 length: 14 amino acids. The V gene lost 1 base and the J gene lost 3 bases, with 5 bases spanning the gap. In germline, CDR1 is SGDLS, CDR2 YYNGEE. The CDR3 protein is CASSVTGGANVLTF. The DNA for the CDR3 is TGTGCCAGCAGCGTAACGGGTGGGGCCAACGTCCTGACTTTC.

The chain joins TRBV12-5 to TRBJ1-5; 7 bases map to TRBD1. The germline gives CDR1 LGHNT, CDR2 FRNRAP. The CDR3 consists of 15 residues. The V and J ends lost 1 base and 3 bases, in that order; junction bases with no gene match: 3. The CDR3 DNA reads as TGTGCTAGTGGTTTGGAAGGGGGCGTCAATCAGCCCCAGCATTTT. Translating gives CASGLEGGVNQPQHF. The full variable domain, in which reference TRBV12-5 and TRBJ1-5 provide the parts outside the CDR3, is DARVTQTPRHKVTEMGQEVTMRCQPILGHNTVFWYRQTMMQGLELLAYFRNRAPLDDSGMPKDRFSAEMPDATLATLKIQPSEPRDSAVYFCASGLEGGVNQPQHFGDGTRLSIL.

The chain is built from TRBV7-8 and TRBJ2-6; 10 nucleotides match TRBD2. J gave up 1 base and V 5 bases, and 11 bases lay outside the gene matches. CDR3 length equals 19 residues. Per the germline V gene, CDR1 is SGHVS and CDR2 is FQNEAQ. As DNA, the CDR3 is TGTGCCAGCAGCGTACTCCCTCCGGGACTAGCGTCTGGGGCCAACGTCCTGACTTTC. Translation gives CASSVLPPGLASGANVLTF.

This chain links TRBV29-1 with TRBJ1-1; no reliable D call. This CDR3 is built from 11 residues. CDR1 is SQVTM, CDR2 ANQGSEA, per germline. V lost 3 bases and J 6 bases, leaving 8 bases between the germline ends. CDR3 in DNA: TGCAGCGTTGAGGTAGGGTCTGAAGCTTTCTTT. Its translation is CSVEVGSEAFF.

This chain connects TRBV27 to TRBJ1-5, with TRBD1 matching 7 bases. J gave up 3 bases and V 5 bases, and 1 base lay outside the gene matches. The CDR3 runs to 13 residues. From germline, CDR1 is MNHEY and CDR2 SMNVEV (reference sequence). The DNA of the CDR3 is TGTGCCAGCAGTACAGGGGACAATCAGCCCCAGCATTTT. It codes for CASSTGDNQPQHF.

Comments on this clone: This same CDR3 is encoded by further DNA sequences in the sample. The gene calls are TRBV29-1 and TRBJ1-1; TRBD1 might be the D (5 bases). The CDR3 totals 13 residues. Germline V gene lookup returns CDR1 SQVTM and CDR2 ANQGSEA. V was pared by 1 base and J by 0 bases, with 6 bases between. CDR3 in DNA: TGCAGCGTTGAAGGACAGCTGAACACTGAAGCTTTCTTT. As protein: CSVEGQLNTEAFF.

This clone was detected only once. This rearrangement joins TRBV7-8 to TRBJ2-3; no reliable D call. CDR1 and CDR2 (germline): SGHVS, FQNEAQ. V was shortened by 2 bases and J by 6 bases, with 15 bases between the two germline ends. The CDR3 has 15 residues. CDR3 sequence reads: CASSLTFSPVDTQYF. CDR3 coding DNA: TGTGCCAGCAGCTTAACGTTCTCTCCCGTGGATACGCAGTATTTT.

The chain's CDR3 is CASNGQNTEAFF. CDR3 in DNA: TGCGCCAGCAACGGACAGAACACTGAAGCTTTCTTT. V usage is TRBV5-1 and J usage is TRBJ1-1, with D perhaps matching TRBD1 (5 bases). Deletions cut 6 bases from V and 1 base from J, with 7 bases between. The CDR3 length is 12 residues. The germline V gene has CDR1 SGHRS and CDR2 YFSETQ. Full variable domain (outside the CDR3, taken from reference TRBV5-1 and TRBJ1-1): KAGVTQTPRYLIKTRGQQVTLSCSPISGHRSVSWYQQTPGQGLQFLFEYFSETQRNKGNFPGRFSGRQFSNSRSEMNVSTLELGDSALYLCASNGQNTEAFFGQGTRLTVV.

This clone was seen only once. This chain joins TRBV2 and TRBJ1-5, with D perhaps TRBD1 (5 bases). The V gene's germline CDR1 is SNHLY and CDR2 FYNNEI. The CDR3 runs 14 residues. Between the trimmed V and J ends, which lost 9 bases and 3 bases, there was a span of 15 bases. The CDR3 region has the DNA TGTGCCAGTAGATTAGTAGGGGCCAATCAGCCCCAGCATTTT. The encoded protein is CASRLVGANQPQHF.

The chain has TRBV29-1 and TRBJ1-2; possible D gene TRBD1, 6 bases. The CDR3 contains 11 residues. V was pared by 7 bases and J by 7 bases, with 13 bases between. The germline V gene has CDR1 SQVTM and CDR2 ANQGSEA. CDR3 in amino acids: CSASTGTGYTF. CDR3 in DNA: TGCAGCGCTAGTACAGGGACTGGCTACACCTTC.

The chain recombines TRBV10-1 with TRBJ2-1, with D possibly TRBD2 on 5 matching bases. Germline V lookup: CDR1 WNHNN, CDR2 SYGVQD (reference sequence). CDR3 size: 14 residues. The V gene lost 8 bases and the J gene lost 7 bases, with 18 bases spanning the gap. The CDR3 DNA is TGCGCCAGCGCGGACTCCGTTTTGGGGAATGAGCAGTTCTTC. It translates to CASADSVLGNEQFF.

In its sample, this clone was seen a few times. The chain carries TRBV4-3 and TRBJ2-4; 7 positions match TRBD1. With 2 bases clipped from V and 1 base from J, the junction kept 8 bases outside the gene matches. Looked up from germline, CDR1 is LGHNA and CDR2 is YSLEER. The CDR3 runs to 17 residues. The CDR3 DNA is TGCGCCAGCAGCCAAAGAGGTACAGGGGAGGCCAAAAACATTCAGTACTTC. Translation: CASSQRGTGEAKNIQYF.

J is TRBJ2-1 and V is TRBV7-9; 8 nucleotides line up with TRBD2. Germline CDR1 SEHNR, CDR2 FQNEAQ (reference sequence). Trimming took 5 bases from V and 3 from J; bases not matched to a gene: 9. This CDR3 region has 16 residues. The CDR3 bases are TGTGCCAGCAGCGGTACAGCGGGGGACAACTACAATGAGCAGTTCTTC. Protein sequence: CASSGTAGDNYNEQFF.

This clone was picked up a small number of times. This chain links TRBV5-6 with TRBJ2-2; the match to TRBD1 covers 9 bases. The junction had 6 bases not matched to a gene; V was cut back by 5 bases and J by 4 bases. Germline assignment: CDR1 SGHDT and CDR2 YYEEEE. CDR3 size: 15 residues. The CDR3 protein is CASSSGTGTTGELFF. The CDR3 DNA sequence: TGTGCCAGCAGTTCCGGGACAGGGACCACCGGGGAGCTGTTTTTT.

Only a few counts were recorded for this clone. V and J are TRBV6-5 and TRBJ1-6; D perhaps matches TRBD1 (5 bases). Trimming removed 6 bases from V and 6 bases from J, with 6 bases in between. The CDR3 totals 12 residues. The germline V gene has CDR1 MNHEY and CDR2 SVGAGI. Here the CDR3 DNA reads TGTGCCAGCAGGGACATTAATTCACCCCTCCACTTT. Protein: CASRDINSPLHF.

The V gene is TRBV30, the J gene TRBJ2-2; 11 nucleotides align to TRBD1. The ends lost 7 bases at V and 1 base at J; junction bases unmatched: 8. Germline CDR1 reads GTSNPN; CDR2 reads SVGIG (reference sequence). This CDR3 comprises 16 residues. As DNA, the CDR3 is TGTGCCTCGGGACAGGGGGACACTAAGAACACCGGGGAGCTGTTTTTT. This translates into CASGQGDTKNTGELFF.

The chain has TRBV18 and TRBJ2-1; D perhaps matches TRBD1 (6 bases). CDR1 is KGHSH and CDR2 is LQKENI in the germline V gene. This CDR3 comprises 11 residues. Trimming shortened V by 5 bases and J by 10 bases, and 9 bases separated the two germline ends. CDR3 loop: CASSEGTEQFF. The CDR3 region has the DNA TGTGCCAGCTCAGAAGGGACAGAGCAGTTCTTC. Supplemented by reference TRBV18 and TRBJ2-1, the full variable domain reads NAGVMQNPRHLVRRRGQEARLRCSPMKGHSHVYWYRQLPEEGLKFMVYLQKENIIDESGMPKERFSAEFPKEGPSILRIQQVVRGDSAAYFCASSEGTEQFFGPGTRLTVL.

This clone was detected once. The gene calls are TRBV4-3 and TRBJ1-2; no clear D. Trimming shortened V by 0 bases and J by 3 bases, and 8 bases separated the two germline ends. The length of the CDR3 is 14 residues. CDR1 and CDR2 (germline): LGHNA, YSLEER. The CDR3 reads CASSQDLADYGYTF. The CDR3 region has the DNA TGCGCCAGCAGCCAAGATTTAGCCGACTATGGCTACACCTTC.

CDR3 in DNA: TGTGCCTGGAGTCTCGGGCAGAACACTGAAGCTTTCTTT. Translated: CAWSLGQNTEAFF. The chain has TRBV30 and TRBJ1-1, with no clear D. V lost 2 bases, J lost 1 base, and 8 bases lay in between. This CDR3 is built from 13 residues. Per germline, CDR1 GTSNPN and CDR2 SVGIG (reference sequence).

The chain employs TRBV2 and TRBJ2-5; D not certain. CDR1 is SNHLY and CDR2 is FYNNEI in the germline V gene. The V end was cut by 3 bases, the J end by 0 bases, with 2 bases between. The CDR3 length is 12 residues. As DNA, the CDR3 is TGTGCCAGCAGTGAGGACCAAGAGACCCAGTACTTC. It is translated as CASSEDQETQYF.

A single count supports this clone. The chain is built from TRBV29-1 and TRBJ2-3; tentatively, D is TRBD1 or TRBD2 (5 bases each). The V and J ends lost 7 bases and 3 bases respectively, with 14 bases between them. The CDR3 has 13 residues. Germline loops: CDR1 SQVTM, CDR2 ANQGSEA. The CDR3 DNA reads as TGCAGCGCCCAGGGTGGGGGAACAGATACGCAGTATTTT. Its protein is CSAQGGGTDTQYF.

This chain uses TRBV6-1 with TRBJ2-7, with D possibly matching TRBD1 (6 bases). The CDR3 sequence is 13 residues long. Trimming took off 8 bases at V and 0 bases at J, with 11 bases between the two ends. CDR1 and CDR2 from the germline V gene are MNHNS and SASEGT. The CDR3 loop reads CASQTGVSYEQYF. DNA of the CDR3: TGTGCCAGCCAGACAGGAGTCTCCTACGAGCAGTACTTC.

CDR3: CASRGGGNEQFF. DNA for the CDR3: TGTGCCAGCAGGGGGGGTGGGAATGAGCAGTTCTTC. The genes are TRBV27 and TRBJ2-1; tentatively, D is TRBD2 (6 bases). V lost 6 bases and J 7 bases, leaving 10 bases between the germline ends. Germline V CDR1 and CDR2: MNHEY, SMNVEV (reference sequence). The CDR3 sequence is 12 residues long.

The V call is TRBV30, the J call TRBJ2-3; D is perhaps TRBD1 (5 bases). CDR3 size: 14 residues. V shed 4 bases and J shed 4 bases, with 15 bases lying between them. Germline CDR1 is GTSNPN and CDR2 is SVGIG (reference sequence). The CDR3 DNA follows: TGTGCCTGGATTAGCATTGGGGCATCAGATACGCAGTATTTT. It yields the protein CAWISIGASDTQYF.

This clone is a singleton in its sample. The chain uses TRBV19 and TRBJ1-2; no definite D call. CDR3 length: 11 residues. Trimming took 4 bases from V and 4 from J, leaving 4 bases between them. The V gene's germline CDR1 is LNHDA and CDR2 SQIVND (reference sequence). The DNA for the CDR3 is TGTGCCAGTAGTAACACCTATGGCTACACCTTC. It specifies CASSNTYGYTF. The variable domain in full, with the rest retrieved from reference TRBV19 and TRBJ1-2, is DGGITQSPKYLFRKEGQNVTLSCEQNLNHDAMYWYRQDPGQGLRLIYYSQIVNDFQKGDIAEGYSVSREKKESFPLTVTSAQKNPTAFYLCASSNTYGYTFGSGTRLTVV.